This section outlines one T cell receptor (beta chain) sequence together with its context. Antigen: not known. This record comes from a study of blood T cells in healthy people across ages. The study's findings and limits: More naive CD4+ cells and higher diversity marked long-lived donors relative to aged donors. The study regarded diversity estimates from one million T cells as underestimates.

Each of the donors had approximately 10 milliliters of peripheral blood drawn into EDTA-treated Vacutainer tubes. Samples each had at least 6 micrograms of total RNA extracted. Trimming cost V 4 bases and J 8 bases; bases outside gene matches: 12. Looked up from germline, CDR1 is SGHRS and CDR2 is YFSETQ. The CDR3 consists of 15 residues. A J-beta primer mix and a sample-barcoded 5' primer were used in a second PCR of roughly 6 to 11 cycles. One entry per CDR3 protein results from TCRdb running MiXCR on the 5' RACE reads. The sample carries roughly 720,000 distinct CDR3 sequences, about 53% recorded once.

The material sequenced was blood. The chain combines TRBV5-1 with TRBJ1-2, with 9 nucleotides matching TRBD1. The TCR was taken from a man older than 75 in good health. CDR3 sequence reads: CASSGLDRGLQGYTF. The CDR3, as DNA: TGCGCCAGCAGCGGCCTGGACAGGGGATTGCAAGGCTACACCTTC.